This T cell receptor beta chain came from a study of cytomegalovirus exposure and HLA in healthy donors. Overall study findings and caveats: Several of the most significant clusters appeared, in a later analysis, to be linked to common viral pathogens. For most subjects, TCR beta sequences were reported to predict HLA-A and HLA-B alleles with accuracy.

This clone was seen a handful of times. The antigen is undetermined. The CDR3 totals 14 residues. Germline lookup yields CDR1 SQVTM and CDR2 ANQGSEA. V dropped 4 bases and J dropped 1; count of bases not matched to a gene: 4. The PCR employed 60 Vbeta primers together with 13 Jbeta primers. TCRdb's copy holds only in-frame clones and misses some; the assay was immunoSEQ multiplex PCR. The top ten hold 1.1% to 1.5% of the sample, which has some 140,000 clones, about four fifths seen once. What was sequenced was PBMCs. This sequence originates from a woman between 35 and 50 years old in good health and CMV-seronegative. This sequence joins TRBV29-1 and TRBJ1-1; 9 bases align to TRBD1. The CDR3 protein is CSVVGQGPNTEAFF. CDR3 DNA sequence: TGCAGCGTTGTGGGACAGGGACCGAACACTGAAGCTTTCTTT.